The 27 T cell receptor beta chains listed next were all sequenced from one sample in a study of cytomegalovirus exposure and HLA in healthy donors. Vbeta (60) and Jbeta (13) primers were used in the PCR. The method was immunoSEQ multiplex PCR; TCRdb's version includes in-frame clones alone and lacks a portion of them. The data contain over 150,000 clones, around 80% of them singletons. Material: PBMCs. The receptors were sampled from a boy aged 2 to 10 in good health and CMV-seronegative.

The chain couples TRBV5-1 to TRBJ2-1; 8 bases line up with TRBD1. The ends lost 0 bases at V and 7 bases at J; junction bases unmatched: 9. Germline values: CDR1 SGHRS, CDR2 YFSETQ. This CDR3 comprises 16 residues. CDR3 bases: TGCGCCAGCAGCTTGGACGCGCAGGGGGCTGGGAATGAGCAGTTCTTC. Residues: CASSLDAQGAGNEQFF.

The gene calls are TRBV4-3 and TRBJ2-3; 7 bases map to TRBD2. Germline CDR1 and CDR2: LGHNA and YSLEER. J gave up 3 bases and V 0 bases, and 6 bases lay outside the gene matches. The CDR3 runs to 16 residues. The CDR3 protein is CASSQDMAGVTDTQYF. CDR3 coding DNA: TGCGCCAGCAGCCAAGATATGGCGGGGGTGACAGATACGCAGTATTTT.

The chain uses TRBV19 and TRBJ2-3; TRBD2 matches at 11 bases. Germline V gene data show CDR1 as LNHDA and CDR2 as SQIVND (reference sequence). J lost 2 bases, V lost 4 bases, and 5 bases had no gene match. The CDR3 is 16 residues long. CDR3 in DNA: TGTGCCAGTAGTAGTCCTAGCGGGGGGACCACAGATACGCAGTATTTT. Protein sequence: CASSSPSGGTTDTQYF.

This clone was recorded only once. V usage is TRBV6-5 and J usage is TRBJ2-1, with TRBD2 matching 10 bases. Losses at the gene ends were 0 bases for V and 4 bases for J; bases not matched to a gene: 3. The CDR3 runs 16 residues. The germline gives CDR1 MNHEY, CDR2 SVGAGI. The CDR3 DNA sequence: TGTGCCAGCAGTTACTCGACTAGCGGGCTTTACAATGAGCAGTTCTTC. Encoded protein: CASSYSTSGLYNEQFF.

The genes are TRBV10-2 and TRBJ1-4, with D perhaps matching TRBD1 (6 bases). V was pared by 7 bases and J by 8 bases, with 20 bases between. Germline V gene data show CDR1 as WSHSY and CDR2 as SAAADI. This CDR3 region has 15 residues. CDR3 in DNA: TGCGCCAGCACCGATGCGGAAGGGGGTTACGAAAAACTGTTTTTT. This translates into CASTDAEGGYEKLFF.

This clone was counted only a few times. V gene TRBV7-2 combines with J gene TRBJ1-1, with TRBD1 as a possible D gene (5 bases). Trimming removed 3 bases from V and 0 bases from J, with 8 bases in between. The CDR3 consists of 14 residues. CDR1 SGHTA and CDR2 FQGNSA come from the germline V gene. The CDR3 spells CASSFGHLNTEAFF. The CDR3 nucleotides read TGTGCCAGCAGCTTTGGACACTTGAACACTGAAGCTTTCTTT.

In DNA form, the CDR3 reads TGTGCCAGCAGTTACTCGGGGACAGCTGAGAGGCATGGCTACACCTTC. Translated: CASSYSGTAERHGYTF. The V call is TRBV6-5, the J call TRBJ1-2; TRBD1 aligns across 7 bases. Germline lookup yields CDR1 MNHEY and CDR2 SVGAGI. The CDR3 has 16 amino acids. The V gene end was trimmed by 0 bases and the J gene end by 6 bases; junction bases not matched to a gene: 10.

The chain's CDR3 is CASSQAQILNNEQFF. The CDR3 DNA sequence: TGCGCCAGCAGCCAAGCCCAGATCTTAAACAATGAGCAGTTCTTC. V and J are TRBV4-1 and TRBJ2-1; no firm D call. The CDR3 has 15 residues. The germline CDR1 and CDR2 sequences are MGHRA and YSYEKL. V lost 1 base and J 5 bases, leaving 12 bases between the germline ends.

V gene TRBV4-3 combines with J gene TRBJ2-3; 7 positions match TRBD1. Germline CDR1 is LGHNA and CDR2 is YSLEER. V gave up 0 bases and J gave up 2 bases; unmatched junction bases: 14. The CDR3 is 19 residues long. CDR3 DNA sequence: TGCGCCAGCAGCCAAGATCCAGCACATAGGGGGCTCCTCACAGATACGCAGTATTTT. Encoded protein: CASSQDPAHRGLLTDTQYF.

This clone turned up a few times. This sequence joins TRBV18 and TRBJ2-5; the match to TRBD1 covers 12 bases. V shed 1 base and J 5 bases; nucleotides not matched to a gene: 11. Germline-derived CDR1 and CDR2 are KGHSH and LQKENI. CDR3 length: 18 amino acids. The chain's CDR3 is CASSPLRRDRGRRETQYF. CDR3 nucleotide sequence: TGTGCCAGCTCACCACTTCGTAGGGACAGGGGGCGCCGGGAGACCCAGTACTTC.

The chain is built from TRBV15 and TRBJ1-4; no clear D gene. This CDR3 is 15 amino acids long. The V and J ends lost 0 bases and 6 bases respectively, with 11 bases between them. Germline values: CDR1 LNHNV, CDR2 YYDKDF (reference sequence). CDR3 region: CATSRDLATYEKLFF. CDR3 sequence (DNA): TGTGCCACCAGCAGAGATTTAGCAACGTATGAAAAACTGTTTTTT.

This chain joins TRBV30 and TRBJ1-1; a weak D match, TRBD1 (5 bases). V dropped 0 bases and J dropped 7 bases, with 6 bases sitting between them. In germline, CDR1 is GTSNPN, CDR2 SVGIG (reference sequence). This CDR3 has 11 residues. The CDR3 DNA sequence: TGTGCCTGGAGTGTACAGGTTGAAGCTTTCTTT. It encodes CAWSVQVEAFF.

The rearrangement uses TRBV2 and TRBJ1-1; the D is unclear. The ends were cut back, 1 base at V and 5 bases at J, with 11 bases in the middle. Germline CDR1 is SNHLY and CDR2 is FYNNEI. This CDR3 has 14 residues. The CDR3 loop reads CASSEGQVWTEAFF. CDR3 nucleotide sequence: TGTGCCAGCAGTGAAGGTCAGGTTTGGACTGAAGCTTTCTTT.

The rearrangement links TRBV10-1 to TRBJ2-4; D not resolved. This CDR3 contains 14 residues. Per the germline V gene, CDR1 is WNHNN and CDR2 is SYGVQD (reference sequence). V lost 9 bases and J 1 base, leaving 13 bases between the germline ends. The chain's CDR3 is CASSSTPAKNIQYF. CDR3 nucleotide sequence: TGCGCCAGTAGCTCTACCCCGGCCAAAAACATTCAGTACTTC.

This chain uses TRBV5-1 with TRBJ2-3, with D possibly matching TRBD1 (6 bases). V was shortened by 0 bases and J by 4 bases, with 21 bases between the two germline ends. This CDR3 region has 18 residues. The germline V gene encodes CDR1 SGHRS and CDR2 YFSETQ. The CDR3 is CASSLAPAQGPLADTQYF. The CDR3 DNA reads as TGCGCCAGCAGCTTGGCTCCGGCTCAGGGGCCCCTCGCAGATACGCAGTATTTT. Variable domain in full (rest from reference TRBV5-1 and TRBJ2-3): KAGVTQTPRYLIKTRGQQVTLSCSPISGHRSVSWYQQTPGQGLQFLFEYFSETQRNKGNFPGRFSGRQFSNSRSEMNVSTLELGDSALYLCASSLAPAQGPLADTQYFGPGTRLTVL.

The chain combines TRBV9 with TRBJ1-1; 7 bases agree with TRBD1. The CDR3 has 13 amino acids. CDR1 SGDLS and CDR2 YYNGEE come from the germline V gene. CDR3 residues: CVTERGPNTEAFF. The CDR3 bases are TGTGTGACCGAAAGGGGGCCTAACACTGAAGCTTTCTTT.

The chain is built from TRBV7-9 and TRBJ1-5; 11 bases line up with TRBD1. This CDR3 has 17 residues. The ends lost 6 bases at V and 3 bases at J; junction bases unmatched: 10. The germline gives CDR1 SEHNR, CDR2 FQNEAQ (reference sequence). Here the CDR3 reads CASSPNRDRGFNQPQHF. Here the CDR3 DNA reads TGTGCCAGCAGTCCTAACCGGGACAGGGGGTTCAATCAGCCCCAGCATTTT.

V usage is TRBV12-5 and J usage is TRBJ1-5; TRBD1 is a possible D gene (6 bases). Trimming shortened V by 6 bases and J by 1 base, and 19 bases separated the two germline ends. CDR1 and CDR2 (germline): LGHNT, FRNRAP. CDR3 length equals 17 residues. The CDR3 protein is CASGPEFQGRSNQPQHF. The CDR3 DNA sequence: TGTGCTAGTGGGCCAGAATTCCAGGGGCGCAGCAATCAGCCCCAGCATTTT.

The V call is TRBV7-2, the J call TRBJ2-1, with TRBD1 identical over 9 bases. Germline CDR1 is SGHTA and CDR2 is FQGNSA. The junction had 10 bases not matched to a gene; V was cut back by 0 bases and J by 10 bases. CDR3 size: 16 residues. The chain's CDR3 is CASSLAPGTGYQEQFF. The DNA for the CDR3 is TGTGCCAGCAGCTTAGCGCCCGGGACAGGGTATCAAGAGCAGTTCTTC.

The J gene is TRBJ2-2, the V gene TRBV30; 8 bases agree with TRBD2. The CDR3 covers 15 residues. The V gene's germline CDR1 is GTSNPN and CDR2 SVGIG (reference sequence). With V trimmed by 4 bases and J by 2 bases, 6 bases remained unmatched. This CDR3 reads CAWKFGLANTGELFF. The DNA of the CDR3 is TGTGCCTGGAAATTCGGACTAGCCAACACCGGGGAGCTGTTTTTT.

In nucleotides, the CDR3 is TGTGCCAGCAGCTTTCCGGGACTTCAGAAAGGGAATGAGCAGTTCTTC. Translation gives CASSFPGLQKGNEQFF. This chain uses TRBV5-4 with TRBJ2-1; tentative D call: TRBD2 (6 bases). V was clipped by 2 bases and J by 7 bases, with 19 bases between them. CDR1 is SGHNT, CDR2 YYREEE, per germline (reference sequence). The CDR3 is made up of 16 amino acids.

The rearrangement uses TRBV19 and TRBJ1-2; TRBD1 agrees at 7 bases. Germline CDR1 is LNHDA and CDR2 is SQIVND (reference sequence). The CDR3 spans 12 residues. Trimming took 6 bases from V and 5 from J; bases not matched to a gene: 3. This chain's CDR3 is CASRDRTYGYTF. The CDR3 DNA sequence: TGTGCCAGTAGGGACAGGACATATGGCTACACCTTC.

This chain uses TRBV15 with TRBJ2-3; tentative D call: TRBD2 (6 bases). Germline V gene sequence: CDR1 LNHNV, CDR2 YYDKDF (reference sequence). The length of the CDR3 is 15 residues. V was clipped by 1 base and J by 2 bases, with 10 bases between them. DNA of the CDR3: TGTGCCACCAGCAGAGCTCTGGACTACACAGATACGCAGTATTTT. It specifies CATSRALDYTDTQYF.

V usage is TRBV6-1 and J usage is TRBJ2-7, with a weak D call TRBD2 (6 bases). CDR1 is MNHNS, CDR2 SASEGT, per germline. The CDR3 extends over 15 amino acids. The V end was cut by 2 bases, the J end by 0 bases, with 11 bases between. DNA of the CDR3: TGTGCCAGCAGTGAAAGGGCGGACTACTCCTACGAGCAGTACTTC. Protein product: CASSERADYSYEQYF.

The table lists this clone with a few counts. The CDR3 region has the DNA TGTGCCTGGAGAGTGGGGGCGGGTGAGACCCAGTACTTC. It translates to CAWRVGAGETQYF. The genes are TRBV30 and TRBJ2-5, with D possibly TRBD1 on 6 matching bases. The CDR3 covers 13 residues. Germline CDR1 is GTSNPN and CDR2 is SVGIG (reference sequence). Trimming cost V 3 bases and J 5 bases, with 13 bases left between them. Full variable domain (missing parts from reference TRBV30 and TRBJ2-5): SQTIHQWPATLVQPVGSPLSLECTVEGTSNPNLYWYRQAAGRGLQLLFYSVGIGQISSEVPQNLSASRPQDRQFILSSKKLLLSDSGFYLCAWRVGAGETQYFGPGTRLLVL.

The V and J genes are TRBV5-8 and TRBJ2-3; 7 bases are shared with TRBD2. V lost 4 bases and J lost 1; bases outside the gene matches: 6. The germline V gene has CDR1 SGHTS and CDR2 YDEGEE. The CDR3 contains 15 residues. The DNA for the CDR3 is TGTGCCAGCAGCCCACGGACTAGGGGCACAGATACGCAGTATTTT. Translating gives CASSPRTRGTDTQYF.

The chain has TRBV4-3 and TRBJ1-2; 9 nucleotides agree with TRBD1. This CDR3 is built from 17 residues. Germline CDR1 LGHNA, CDR2 YSLEER. J was trimmed by 4 bases and V by 0 bases; bases with no gene match: 9. The CDR3 loop reads CASSQELQGAPFYGYTF. CDR3 nucleotide sequence: TGCGCCAGCAGCCAAGAACTACAGGGGGCCCCCTTCTATGGCTACACCTTC.